This is a list of T cell receptor beta chains from one sample in a study of shared clonotypes between healthy human individuals. Repertoires were generated with immunoSEQ multiplex PCR, while TCRdb's copy carries only in-frame clones and drops some. The table includes some 320,000 clones, roughly 91% detected once. Sequenced input: memory CD8+ T cells sorted from blood. These receptors were taken from a man in his late teens or twenties in good health. Each CDR3 is given with its conserved first and last residue. The D gene is left open where the match is weak. Clone size appears in some rows only: once, few, many, or a class for an expanded clone.

d_call	v_call	j_call	clone_size	cdr3_aa	cdr3_nt
-	TRBV6-5	TRBJ2-7	-	CASSFGQGNYEQYF	TGTGCCAGCAGTTTCGGGCAGGGAAACTACGAGCAGTACTTC
TRBD1	TRBV27	TRBJ2-2	-	CASRDGTGTGELFF	TGTGCCAGCAGGGATGGGACAGGCACCGGGGAGCTGTTTTTT
-	TRBV19	TRBJ1-2	once	CASSMGGSKYTF	TGTGCCAGTAGTATGGGAGGTTCGAAATACACCTTC
TRBD2	TRBV7-8	TRBJ2-1	-	CASSPRLAGFYNEQFF	TGTGCCAGCAGCCCCAGACTAGCGGGGTTCTACAATGAGCAGTTCTTC
-	TRBV14	TRBJ2-1	few	CASSQDLLYNEQFF	TGTGCCAGCAGCCAAGATTTACTTTACAATGAGCAGTTCTTC
-	TRBV7-9	TRBJ2-1	-	CASSLAPGREGWNEQFF	TGTGCCAGCAGCTTAGCCCCAGGTCGGGAAGGATGGAATGAGCAGTTCTTC
-	TRBV6-6	TRBJ1-1	-	CASSPRMIPEAFF	TGTGCCAGCAGTCCCAGGATGATTCCTGAAGCTTTCTTT
-	TRBV9	TRBJ2-4	once	CASSVARGALDIQYF	TGTGCCAGCAGCGTAGCTCGGGGGGCGCTCGACATTCAGTACTTC
TRBD1	TRBV5-6	TRBJ1-1	-	CASSWDRDTEAFF	TGTGCCAGCAGCTGGGACAGGGACACTGAAGCTTTCTTT
-	TRBV14	TRBJ2-1	many	CASSQLRLYNEQFF	TGTGCCAGCAGCCAACTTCGGCTCTACAATGAGCAGTTCTTC
-	TRBV4-2	TRBJ2-1	-	CASSQEYCHNEQFF	TGTGCCAGCAGCCAAGAGTATTGCCACAATGAGCAGTTCTTC
-	TRBV11-2	TRBJ2-3	-	CASSSPFSGTGPDTQYF	TGTGCCAGCAGCTCACCTTTTAGCGGTACGGGCCCAGATACGCAGTATTTT
-	TRBV4-3	TRBJ1-1	-	CASSQDIGQENTEAFF	TGCGCCAGCAGCCAAGATATTGGGCAGGAGAACACTGAAGCTTTCTTT
-	TRBV5-6	TRBJ1-4	-	CASSLGTLNEKLFF	TGTGCCAGCAGCTTGGGGACACTTAATGAAAAACTGTTTTTT
TRBD1	TRBV6-5	TRBJ1-2	-	CASSVQGATYGYTF	TGTGCCAGCAGTGTACAGGGGGCTACCTATGGCTACACCTTC